Presented here are 29 T cell receptor beta chains from one specimen sequenced in a study of technical replicates of blood from a handful of donors. Sequencing used immunoSEQ multiplex PCR; TCRdb keeps in-frame clones, though not all of them. The sample yields roughly 82,000 clones, 85% to 95% seen once. Material for sequencing was T cells isolated from PBMCs. These TCRs come from a human donor in good health.

The chain uses TRBV4-1 and TRBJ2-3; D is uncertain. Trimming shortened V by 0 bases and J by 5 bases, and 18 bases separated the two germline ends. Germline V gene sequence: CDR1 MGHRA, CDR2 YSYEKL. The CDR3 runs to 17 residues. The DNA of the CDR3 is TGCGCCAGCAGCCAAGACCCCGGCCAGGCATTTAGAGATACGCAGTATTTT. The encoded protein is CASSQDPGQAFRDTQYF.

The gene calls are TRBV6-4 and TRBJ2-1; TRBD2 matches at 7 bases. The length of the CDR3 is 16 residues. Germline CDR1 MRHNA, CDR2 SNTAGT. V shed 0 bases and J 2 bases; nucleotides not matched to a gene: 4. The CDR3 loop is CASSDSTAGAYNEQFF. DNA of the CDR3: TGTGCCAGCAGTGACTCGACGGCGGGAGCCTACAATGAGCAGTTCTTC.

The chain uses TRBV28 and TRBJ2-2, with D possibly being TRBD1 (5 bases). Trimming took off 5 bases at V and 0 bases at J, with 10 bases between the two ends. Germline V gives CDR1 MDHEN, CDR2 SYDVKM. There are 15 residues in the CDR3. CDR3 residues: CASSIDSPNTGELFF. CDR3 nucleotide sequence: TGTGCCAGCAGTATCGACAGCCCGAACACCGGGGAGCTGTTTTTT.

This clone was seen a handful of times. This chain uses TRBV7-6 with TRBJ1-1; D might be TRBD1 (6 bases). This CDR3 has 14 amino acids. Looked up from germline, CDR1 is SGHVS and CDR2 is FNYEAQ. V lost 0 bases and J lost 5, with 10 bases in between. The CDR3 DNA is TGTGCCAGCAGCTTAGCAGGGGGAGGGACTGAAGCTTTCTTT. This codes for CASSLAGGGTEAFF.

The V and J genes are TRBV30 and TRBJ1-2, with D possibly TRBD1 on 6 matching bases. This CDR3 is 14 amino acids long. Trimming stripped 0 bases from V and 2 bases from J, with 10 bases between. Per the germline V gene, CDR1 is GTSNPN and CDR2 is SVGIG (reference sequence). This CDR3 is CAWSVQGRNYGYTF. As DNA, the CDR3 is TGTGCCTGGAGTGTACAGGGCCGGAACTATGGCTACACCTTC.

The V gene is TRBV9, the J gene TRBJ2-3; no firm D call. The germline V gene encodes CDR1 SGDLS and CDR2 YYNGEE. CDR3 length equals 14 residues. With 0 bases removed from V and 4 bases from J, the gap between germline ends came to 9 bases. CDR3 bases: TGTGCCAGCAGCGTAGGGTCAGTTTCAGATACGCAGTATTTT. Translated: CASSVGSVSDTQYF.

V usage is TRBV11-2 and J usage is TRBJ2-2; D gene ambiguous. The CDR3 loop spans 16 amino acids. The ends were cut back, 0 bases at V and 7 bases at J, with 15 bases in the middle. Germline CDR1 and CDR2: SGHAT and FQNNGV. The CDR3 nucleotides are TGTGCCAGCAGCTTAGATCTTAGCATCCTACACGGGGAGCTGTTTTTT. This gives the protein CASSLDLSILHGELFF.

CDR3 DNA: TGTGCCAGCAGCCCGAGTCCCGGACAGAGTGGAACTAATGAAAAACTGTTTTTT. Translation: CASSPSPGQSGTNEKLFF. The chain is built from TRBV4-2 and TRBJ1-4; the D gene is possibly TRBD1 (6 bases). Germline-derived CDR1 and CDR2 are LGHNA and YNFKEQ. V lost 4 bases, J lost 1 base, and 19 bases lay in between. There are 18 residues in the CDR3.

The rearrangement joins TRBV5-1 to TRBJ2-1, with 9 positions matching TRBD1. CDR1 SGHRS and CDR2 YFSETQ come from the germline V gene. J was trimmed by 4 bases and V by 4 bases; bases with no gene match: 9. The CDR3 extends over 16 amino acids. The CDR3 loop is CASSLRWTGEYNEQFF. CDR3 DNA sequence: TGCGCCAGCAGCCTACGTTGGACAGGGGAATACAATGAGCAGTTCTTC.

The gene calls are TRBV11-2 and TRBJ2-5; 9 nucleotides match TRBD2. V trimming: 1 base; J trimming: 5 bases; junction bases outside the gene matches: 11. Germline V gene sequence: CDR1 SGHAT, CDR2 FQNNGV. This CDR3 is built from 17 residues. The CDR3 DNA reads TGTGCCAGCAGCTTAGTAGTACGTAGCGGGAGTCTTGAGACCCAGTACTTC. It specifies CASSLVVRSGSLETQYF.

The chain joins TRBV6-5 to TRBJ1-2; D call uncertain. The germline V and J ends were trimmed by 2 bases and 5 bases, with 9 bases remaining between them. The CDR3 has 13 residues. Germline V gene lookup returns CDR1 MNHEY and CDR2 SVGAGI. The CDR3 sequence: CASSYRQTYGYTF. CDR3 DNA: TGTGCCAGCAGTTACAGGCAGACTTATGGCTACACCTTC.

The chain carries TRBV5-8 and TRBJ2-1, with 9 bases identical to TRBD2. V lost 4 bases and J lost 7; bases outside the gene matches: 15. Germline CDR1 reads SGHTS; CDR2 reads YDEGEE. The CDR3 is 17 residues long. The CDR3 reads CASSVGTSSLWVNEQFF. The CDR3 DNA follows: TGTGCCAGCAGCGTGGGGACTAGCTCTCTATGGGTTAATGAGCAGTTCTTC.

This clone appeared once. The CDR3 nucleotides are TGTGCCATCTCAGCGGGGGGGCAATACGCCGATACGCAGTATTTT. Protein: CAISAGGQYADTQYF. V and J are TRBV2 and TRBJ2-3, with 10 bases aligning to TRBD2. The CDR3 sequence is 15 residues long. The germline gives CDR1 SNHLY, CDR2 FYNNEI. The J segment lost 6 bases and the V segment lost 10 bases, leaving 13 bases of the junction unmatched.

The rearrangement joins TRBV11-2 to TRBJ1-3; D gene uncertain. The CDR3 is 14 residues long. Germline CDR1 and CDR2: SGHAT and FQNNGV. V was cut by 4 bases and J by 0 bases, with 7 bases left in between. CDR3 DNA: TGTGCCAGCAGCTCGGTGAACTCTGGAAACACCATATATTTT. Its protein is CASSSVNSGNTIYF.

The chain couples TRBV5-5 to TRBJ2-7; perhaps TRBD1 as D (5 bases). V was pared by 1 base and J by 3 bases, with 11 bases between. The germline V gene has CDR1 SGHKS and CDR2 YYEKEE (reference sequence). The CDR3 is made up of 14 amino acids. The CDR3 spells CASSLFRGDYEQYF. The CDR3 bases are TGTGCCAGCAGCTTGTTTAGGGGCGACTACGAGCAGTACTTC.

The chain uses TRBV11-2 and TRBJ2-7, with D possibly TRBD1 on 6 matching bases. The CDR3 is 11 amino acids. Germline V gene sequence: CDR1 SGHAT, CDR2 FQNNGV. The V end lost 8 bases, the J end lost 3 bases, and 8 bases lay between the germline ends. The CDR3 loop is CASETGYEQYF. In DNA, the CDR3 is TGTGCCAGCGAGACAGGCTACGAGCAGTACTTC.

The chain employs TRBV2 and TRBJ2-2; a possible D gene is TRBD2 (6 bases). CDR1 is SNHLY and CDR2 is FYNNEI in the germline V gene. This CDR3 has 15 residues. The V end was cut by 3 bases, the J end by 5 bases, with 13 bases between. CDR3 protein: CASSEGGLSTGELFF. The CDR3 DNA sequence: TGTGCCAGCAGTGAGGGAGGCCTTTCGACCGGGGAGCTGTTTTTT.

This clone showed up just once. This rearrangement joins TRBV4-1 to TRBJ1-3; no firm D call. V lost 1 base to trimming and J lost 1 base, with 8 bases between them. The CDR3 sequence is 15 residues long. Germline assignment: CDR1 MGHRA and CDR2 YSYEKL. The CDR3, as DNA: TGCGCCAGCAGCCAAGTTGAGGTATCTGGAAACACCATATATTTT. Translation gives CASSQVEVSGNTIYF.

The chain combines TRBV5-1 with TRBJ1-1, with TRBD1 matching over 8 bases. CDR1 SGHRS and CDR2 YFSETQ come from the germline V gene. J was trimmed by 3 bases and V by 4 bases; bases with no gene match: 2. The CDR3 loop spans 13 amino acids. In DNA form, the CDR3 reads TGCGCCAGCAGCATGGACAGGGACACTGAAGCTTTCTTT. Translating gives CASSMDRDTEAFF.

This sequence joins TRBV27 and TRBJ2-7; weak D call: TRBD1 (6 bases). This CDR3 has 16 residues. Germline V gene lookup returns CDR1 MNHEY and CDR2 SMNVEV (reference sequence). V gave up 5 bases and J gave up 4 bases, with 21 bases separating them. The CDR3: CASSHVLGASMYEQYF. CDR3 sequence (DNA): TGTGCCAGCAGTCACGTTTTGGGGGCTTCGATGTACGAGCAGTACTTC.

This sequence joins TRBV9 and TRBJ2-7; the match to TRBD1 covers 7 bases. This CDR3 comprises 15 residues. Germline CDR1 is SGDLS and CDR2 is YYNGEE. J was trimmed by 0 bases and V by 4 bases; bases with no gene match: 7. The CDR3 loop is CASSKDRSSSYEQYF. The DNA for the CDR3 is TGTGCCAGCAGCAAGGACAGGTCAAGCTCCTACGAGCAGTACTTC.

V gene TRBV7-8 combines with J gene TRBJ2-1; a possible D gene is TRBD2 (6 bases). The V end was cut by 0 bases, the J end by 6 bases, with 15 bases between. Germline V gives CDR1 SGHVS, CDR2 FQNEAQ. This CDR3 has 16 residues. The CDR3 sequence: CASSLALLAVGNEQFF. As DNA, the CDR3 is TGTGCCAGCAGCTTAGCGCTGTTAGCGGTTGGCAATGAGCAGTTCTTC.

The chain uses TRBV18 and TRBJ1-1; weak D call: TRBD1 (6 bases). The CDR3 has 18 residues. Trimming removed 0 bases from V and 3 bases from J, with 20 bases in between. The germline V gene has CDR1 KGHSH and CDR2 LQKENI. CDR3 DNA sequence: TGTGCCAGCTCACCACCTAAAACTAGGGGGATAATGGACACTGAAGCTTTCTTT. Protein sequence: CASSPPKTRGIMDTEAFF.

V is TRBV11-3 and J is TRBJ1-2; TRBD1 matches 7 bases. This CDR3 region has 13 residues. Germline V gene sequence: CDR1 SGHNT, CDR2 YENEEA. V lost 5 bases, J lost 7 bases, and 7 bases stayed unmatched. CDR3 sequence: CASSPRGGSGYTF. CDR3 sequence (DNA): TGTGCCAGCAGCCCCCGAGGGGGCTCTGGCTACACCTTC.

V usage is TRBV9 and J usage is TRBJ2-5, with 10 bases fitting TRBD2. The ends lost 4 bases at V and 3 bases at J; junction bases unmatched: 9. From germline, CDR1 is SGDLS and CDR2 YYNGEE. This CDR3 region has 16 residues. The CDR3 loop is CASSNIGTSEKETQYF. The CDR3 nucleotides read TGTGCCAGCAGCAACATAGGGACTAGCGAAAAAGAGACCCAGTACTTC.

This clone showed up just once. This chain connects TRBV2 to TRBJ2-7, with TRBD2 matching over 14 bases. Trimming cost V 7 bases and J 6 bases; bases outside gene matches: 5. This CDR3 is 14 amino acids long. In germline, CDR1 is SNHLY, CDR2 FYNNEI. The CDR3 nucleotides read TGTGCCAGCAAAGGGACTAGCGGGAGCGTCGAGCAGTACTTC. Encoded protein: CASKGTSGSVEQYF.

The chain links TRBV7-6 to TRBJ2-1; possible D gene TRBD2, 6 bases. The germline V gene has CDR1 SGHVS and CDR2 FNYEAQ. The CDR3 contains 14 residues. Trimming took 1 base from V and 10 from J, leaving 14 bases between them. The CDR3 protein is CASSLEVGGGEQFF. The CDR3 DNA sequence: TGTGCCAGCAGCTTAGAGGTCGGGGGTGGCGAGCAGTTCTTC.

V is TRBV29-1 and J is TRBJ1-1; D unresolved. This CDR3 region has 13 residues. Germline V lookup: CDR1 SQVTM, CDR2 ANQGSEA. CDR3 coding DNA: TGCCATTTTGAATGTACAGAGAACACTGAAGCTTTCTTT. This sequence encodes CHFECTENTEAFF.

The V gene is TRBV29-1, the J gene TRBJ2-5, with TRBD2 matching over 8 bases. The V gene's germline CDR1 is SQVTM and CDR2 ANQGSEA. CDR3 length: 13 amino acids. V lost 4 bases to trimming and J lost 6 bases; unmatched junction nucleotides: 7. CDR3 sequence: CSVVSSGRQTQYF. CDR3 coding DNA: TGCAGCGTTGTTTCCAGCGGGAGACAGACCCAGTACTTC. The full variable domain, with the rest looked up from reference TRBV29-1 and TRBJ2-5, is SAVISQKPSRDICQRGTSLTIQCQVDSQVTMMFWYRQQPGQSLTLIATANQGSEATYESGFVIDKFPISRPNLTFSTLTVSNMSPEDSSIYLCSVVSSGRQTQYFGPGTRLLVL.